This is a list of T cell receptor beta chains from one sample in a study of T cell repertoires in cytomegalovirus infection. TCRdb passed the reads through MiXCR, listing each CDR3 protein once. This sample has fewer than 350,000 distinct CDR3 sequences, with around 29% found just once. Antigens of these TCRs are unknown. Sequenced here: cultured PBMCs, sampled from culture after CMV antigen stimulation. The source is a human donor in good health (CMV status not recorded). Some clones in this sample may be carry-over from other donors' samples. Both conserved end residues are trimmed from each CDR3. The order of the fields is V gene, D gene, clone size, J gene, CDR3 protein. A D gene is named only where the DNA matches it firmly. Clone size is stated in some rows and not others, as once, few, many or a class when expanded.

TRBV24-1	TRBD1	once	TRBJ2-7	ATSDPTGAGEQY
TRBV7-8	.	many	TRBJ1-5	ASSVQNNQPQH
TRBV6-2/TRBV6-3	.	few	TRBJ2-5	ASSYPCSGNQTTTGETQY
TRBV30	TRBD1	few	TRBJ2-5	AWSSTGGMETQY
TRBV20-1	.	.	TRBJ1-5	SAYPTGPNQPQH
TRBV27	.	few	TRBJ1-5	ASSLTARAAQPQH
TRBV4-1	.	few	TRBJ2-6	ASSQPSSGANVLT
TRBV12-3/TRBV12-4	TRBD2	.	TRBJ2-1	ASSSGGLAGDEQF
TRBV19	.	.	TRBJ1-2	ASSIRELTNYGYT
TRBV12-3/TRBV12-4	TRBD1	.	TRBJ1-6	ASRPRGTGGNSPLH
TRBV7-2	TRBD1	few	TRBJ1-3	ASSDRASSGNTIY
TRBV27	TRBD1	many	TRBJ2-2	ASSSTLTGTGGSGYTGELF
TRBV6-4	.	many	TRBJ2-6	ASSDSFGANVLT
TRBV19	.	.	TRBJ2-7	ASSIGVSAVSYEQY
TRBV14	TRBD2	few	TRBJ2-5	ASSQGLAGVETQY
TRBV7-2	.	.	TRBJ2-5	ASSLGASPMAQY
TRBV12-5	.	few	TRBJ2-7	ASGRGGGEQY
TRBV20-1	TRBD1	few	TRBJ1-6	SARHPQGAGSPLH
TRBV6-6	.	few	TRBJ1-2	ASSYSPVVNYGYT
TRBV7-8	.	.	TRBJ2-5	ASSLEWGPETQY
TRBV7-3	.	.	TRBJ1-1	ASSTERDTEAF
TRBV5-4	TRBD1	.	TRBJ1-6	ASSRTGGKPLH
TRBV12-5	.	few	TRBJ2-1	ASVRDNAVYNEQF
TRBV12-3/TRBV12-4	.	few	TRBJ1-1	ASSFGSDTEAF
TRBV7-2	.	few	TRBJ1-1	ASRPDTSAKAF
TRBV7-3	.	few	TRBJ2-1	ASSLLPGPQF
TRBV11-2	.	.	TRBJ1-6	ASSLGFGGPSSYNSPLH
TRBV19	.	.	TRBJ2-6	ASQSRASGANVLT
TRBV12-3/TRBV12-4	TRBD1	.	TRBJ1-3	ASSFDRAGNTIY
TRBV7-3	TRBD2	few	TRBJ2-1	ASSPSGGPSYNEQF
TRBV7-9	TRBD1	.	TRBJ2-6	AKSGQGSSGANVLT
TRBV12-3/TRBV12-4	TRBD1	.	TRBJ1-2	ASSFDRAGGYT
TRBV7-6	TRBD2	few	TRBJ2-5	ASSEIRLAGEETQY
TRBV7-9	.	.	TRBJ1-2	ASTLRGVYGYT
TRBV5-6	.	few	TRBJ1-4	ASSSLGGANEKLF
TRBV10-3	.	.	TRBJ1-2	AISETVGAAQLYGYT
TRBV28	.	.	TRBJ2-7	ASSPAGTPAYEQY